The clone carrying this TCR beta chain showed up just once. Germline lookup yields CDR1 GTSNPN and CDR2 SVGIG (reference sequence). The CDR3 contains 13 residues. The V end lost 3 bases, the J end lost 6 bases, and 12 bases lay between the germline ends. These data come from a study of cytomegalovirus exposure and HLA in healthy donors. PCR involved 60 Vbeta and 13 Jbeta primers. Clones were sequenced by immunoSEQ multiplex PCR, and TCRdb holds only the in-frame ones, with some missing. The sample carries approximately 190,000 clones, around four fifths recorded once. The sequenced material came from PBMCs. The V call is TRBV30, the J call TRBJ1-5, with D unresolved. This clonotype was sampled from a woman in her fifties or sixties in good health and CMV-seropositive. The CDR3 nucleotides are TGTGCCTGGAGCGTCGCCGAGGGTCAGCCCCAGCATTTT. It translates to CAWSVAEGQPQHF.